This T cell receptor (beta chain) was retrieved from a study of shared clonotypes between healthy human individuals. The CDR3 length is 17 residues. Germline lookup yields CDR1 SGHVS and CDR2 FQNEAQ. With V trimmed by 5 bases and J by 6 bases, 11 bases remained unmatched. Clones were sequenced by immunoSEQ multiplex PCR, and TCRdb holds only the in-frame ones, with some missing. The sample includes roughly 2.5 million clones, approximately 92% seen only once; the top ten take around 0.14%. Material: naive CD4+ T cells sorted from blood. Documented subset: CD45RA+ positively selected. This TCR came from a man between 18 and 35 years old in good health. The gene calls are TRBV7-8 and TRBJ2-1, with 12 bases that match TRBD2. The CDR3 reads CASSPSSGRAVSNEQFF. CDR3 nucleotides: TGTGCCAGCAGCCCCTCTAGCGGGAGGGCCGTATCCAATGAGCAGTTCTTC.